Below, one T cell receptor beta chain is given with its context. Its target is unknown. Germline V gene data show CDR1 as MNHNY and CDR2 as SVGAGI (reference sequence). CDR3 length equals 13 residues. V dropped 0 bases and J dropped 7 bases, with 7 bases sitting between them. This specimen belongs to a study of T cell repertoires in cytomegalovirus infection. Across the study: Used in the study were CMV epitopes, some recently identified and HLA-C-restricted, others well-studied and HLA-B-restricted. Indications came from public TCR beta signatures; they pointed to CMV infection and to a matching HLA type.

TCRdb processed the reads anew with MiXCR; each CDR3 protein has one entry. In the table there are 71,000 or so distinct CDR3 sequences, about 20% of which are singletons. The clonotype was recovered from a human donor in good health (CMV status not recorded). Some clones in this sample may be carry-over from other donors' samples. The material was CD8+ T cells from cultured PBMCs, obtained from culture after CMV antigen stimulation. The chain employs TRBV6-6 and TRBJ2-1; D call uncertain. The CDR3 loop reads CASSYSMVNEQFF. For the CDR3, the DNA is TGTGCCAGCAGTTACTCGATGGTAAATGAGCAGTTCTTC.